This record looks at one TCR beta chain sequence and its context. The antigen this receptor binds is unknown. No base qualities exist here, and no much larger clone lies one base off it. Sequenced on an Illumina HiSeq 2500. TCR beta libraries were prepared by quantitative 5'-RACE with molecular barcodes. In the authors' own workflow: A new computational method based on a probabilistic model of VDJ rearrangement was used to identify disease-linked TCR variants. In TCRdb, the public reads were trimmed at Q25 with fastp and aligned with MiXCR, with productive beta chains retained. Each CDR3 protein appears once, grouped with its most common genes and DNA. The V and J calls shown here were made by TCRdb, not taken from the authors' results. For this sample there are about 250,000 distinct CDR3 sequences; more than 15% appear just once. The ten largest clonotypes hold about a third of the sample. These data come from a study of CD8 T cells in ankylosing spondylitis (dated by TCRdb to about 2017). With regard to the full study: The study profiled T cell receptor beta repertoires in healthy donors and ankylosing spondylitis patients to find disease-linked TCR variants. The full study cohort comprised roughly 24 ankylosing spondylitis patients and 85 to 120 healthy donors. Peripheral blood was sampled, and synovial fluid was additionally collected from ankylosing spondylitis patients. Here is what the overall study found, with its caveats: The disease-linked clones showed a CD8+ phenotype and occurred at relatively low frequencies in peripheral blood. Some TCR beta motif variants had previously been reported in synovial fluid and blood of reactive arthritis patients, which suggested common disease-initiation mechanisms. Blood from ankylosing spondylitis patients appeared to be characterized by a TCR beta motif composed of about 8 highly homologous amino acid variants. The disease-linked clones were reported as significantly enriched in matched synovial fluid samples from ankylosing spondylitis patients.

After removal of 5 bases from V and 3 bases from J, the junction retains 12 bases not matched to a gene. Sequences MDHEN (CDR1) and SYDVKM (CDR2) are obtained from the germline V gene. Reading from cysteine to phenylalanine, the CDR3 counts 17 amino acids. The CDR3 DNA has 51 bases and is translated from base 1. This sequence originates from a male donor with ankylosing spondylitis or in good health (not recorded which). Sequences were obtained from blood, either unsorted or a sorted T cell fraction (not recorded which). The rearranged chain carries TRBV28 and TRBJ2-1; 8 central nucleotides agree with TRBD2. The CDR3 in this case is CASSQGLAWGGYNEQFF. In nucleotide form, the sequence is TGTGCCAGCAGTCAAGGACTAGCCTGGGGTGGCTACAATGAGCAGTTCTTC.